This T cell receptor beta chain originates from a study of T cells after yellow fever vaccination (dated by TCRdb to between 2018 and 2021). In terms of the full investigation: Libraries from fractions with low cell numbers were prepared with the SMART-Seq v4 Ultra Low Input RNA kit. Bulk TCR alpha and beta repertoires were sequenced longitudinally to track T-cell clones before and after primary and booster YFV17D yellow fever vaccination. Two healthy male donors, one aged 18 to 30 and one aged 30 to 39 years, were included in the cohort. Blood was drawn at multiple timepoints before and after primary and secondary immunization, with bulk PBMC replicates and cell subsets isolated.

V is cut by 4 bases and J by 1 base, and the space between the germline ends is 9 bases. CDR1 and CDR2 are read off the germline V gene as SGHRS and YFSETQ. The CDR3 goes from the cysteine to the phenylalanine over 14 residues. Left in the record is the CDR3 DNA by itself, 42 bases read in frame from the first base. Results and caveats for the whole study, not just this receptor: Because the study included only a couple of donors, the extent to which the findings can be generalized is limited. A small fraction of clonotypes appeared in both the CD4 and CD8 compartments, likely as a result of convergent recombination. The secondary T-cell response was found to be weaker but faster than the primary response, with a peak reached on day 5 rather than on day 15. Most clones expanded after primary vaccination were re-detected after the booster (around 96% of CD4 and 88% of CD8), suggesting broad memory maintenance. FACS-sorted repertoires could contain abundant contaminating clonotypes from the bulk population, so computational filtering was required.

Ten or more counts support this clonotype. The target of this receptor is not known. No base quality values were provided; no much bigger clone lies one nucleotide off. The treatment or condition label of this sample denotes: live attenuated yellow fever vaccine strain. Two biological replicates of bulk PBMCs were collected at each blood-draw timepoint. PBMCs were isolated from peripheral blood using a standard Ficoll-Paque protocol. TriZol was used to extract RNA from bulk PBMCs, from CD4 and CD8 fractions, and from dextramer-positive and dextramer-negative fractions. TCR cDNA was synthesized by 5'RACE template switching, through which a universal primer site and unique molecular identifiers were introduced. Priming of cDNA synthesis was performed from both the TCR alpha and TCR beta constant segments. Library amplification involved two PCR steps, and the second step added sample barcodes and sequencing adapters. Sequencing of libraries was done on Illumina HiSeq 2500 (2x100 bp) or NovaSeq (2x150 bp). Concerning the study's data processing: Reads were demultiplexed and collapsed into UMI consensus sequences with MIGEC, and V(D)J alignment was performed with MiXCR. Vaccine-responding clonotypes were identified with edgeR using replicate PBMC samples, with FDR below 0.01 and a log2 fold change above 5 up to day 15 being required. CD4 or CD8 identity was assigned to each bulk clonotype according to whether the clonotype was present at higher abundance in the sequenced CD4 repertoire or the sequenced CD8 repertoire. Clones were called with MiXCR by TCRdb after fastp trimmed the public reads at Q25, and only in-frame beta chains were retained. Under each unique CDR3 protein, matching rows form one entry showing the most common genes and DNA. The V and J calls were determined by TCRdb, not by the authors. The sample table holds roughly 300,000 distinct CDR3 sequences, of which around 6.8% were seen once. 15% to 20% of the sample is taken by the ten largest.

The chain links TRBV5-1 with TRBJ2-1, with the D gene too uncertain to name. The receptor was derived from a man between 18 and 35 years old who received the YFV17D yellow fever vaccine. The sample here was PBMCs, taken approximately 40 days after the first yellow fever vaccination. The nucleotides are TGCGCCAGCAGCCTCGCAGAGTCCTACAATGAGCAGTTCTTC. This is translated as CASSLAESYNEQFF.